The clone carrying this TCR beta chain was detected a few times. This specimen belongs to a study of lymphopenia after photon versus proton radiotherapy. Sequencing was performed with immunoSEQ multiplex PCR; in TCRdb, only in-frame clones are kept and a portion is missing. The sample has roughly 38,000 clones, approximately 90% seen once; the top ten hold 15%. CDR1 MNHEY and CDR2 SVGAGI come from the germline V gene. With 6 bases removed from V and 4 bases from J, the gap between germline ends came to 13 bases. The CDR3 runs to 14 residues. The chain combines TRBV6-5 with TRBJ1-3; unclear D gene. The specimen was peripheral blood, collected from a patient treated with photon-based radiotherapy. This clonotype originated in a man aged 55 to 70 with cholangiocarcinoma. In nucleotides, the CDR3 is TGTGCCAGCAGCCCATCCCGATGGGGAAACACCATATATTTT. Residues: CASSPSRWGNTIYF.